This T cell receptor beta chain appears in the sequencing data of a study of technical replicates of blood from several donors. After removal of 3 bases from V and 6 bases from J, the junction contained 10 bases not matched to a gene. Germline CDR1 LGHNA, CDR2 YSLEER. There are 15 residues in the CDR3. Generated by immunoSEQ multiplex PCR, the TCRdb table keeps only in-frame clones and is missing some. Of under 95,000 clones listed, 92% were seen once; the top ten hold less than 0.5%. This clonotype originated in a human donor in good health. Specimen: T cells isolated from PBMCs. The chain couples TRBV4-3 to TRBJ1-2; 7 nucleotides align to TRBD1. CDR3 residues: CASSQDGDRVDGYTF. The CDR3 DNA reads TGCGCCAGCAGCCAGGACGGGGACAGAGTGGATGGCTACACCTTC.